A single TCR beta chain is shown here with its context. Antigen specificity is unknown. CDR3 length: 20 amino acids. V lost 2 bases to trimming and J lost 2 bases; unmatched junction nucleotides: 18. Germline V gene sequence: CDR1 SGHRS, CDR2 YFSETQ. The data were obtained in a study of shared clonotypes between healthy human individuals. About the research overall: The cohort comprised a couple of women and a few men. Their ages spanned 18 to 49 years.

The assay was immunoSEQ multiplex PCR, and TCRdb's table has in-frame clones only and misses some. The table lists about 960,000 clones, 76% of them singletons. General study findings and limits: In contrast to clonotypes shared by all four donors, non-shared clonotypes had lower generation probabilities.

The chain is built from TRBV5-1 and TRBJ2-7; TRBD2 agrees at 11 bases. The source of this sequence is a man younger than 35 in good health. The sequencing sample was made of memory CD4+ T cells sorted from blood. Described subset: CD45RA-negative fraction. CDR3 DNA sequence: TGCGCCAGCAGCTTACCGACTAGCGGGACCCCCAAAGGGGGAACCTACGAGCAGTACTTC. It specifies CASSLPTSGTPKGGTYEQYF.